These T cell receptor beta chains were read from a single sample in a study of T cells after yellow fever vaccination. TCRdb fed the 5' RACE reads into MiXCR, producing one record per CDR3 protein. The sample consists of 450,000 to 550,000 distinct CDR3 sequences, about 19% of them appearing once. The specimen was PBMCs, collected 15 days after the yellow fever booster vaccination. The source of these receptors is a man aged 25 to 45 who received the YFV17D yellow fever vaccine. Both conserved end residues are part of each CDR3. The D gene is left open where the match is weak. Clone size appears in some rows only: once, few, many, or a class for an expanded clone.

d_call j_call clone_size v_call cdr3_aa cdr3_nt
TRBD2 TRBJ2-1 few TRBV10-3 CAIRGLAAYNEQFF TGTGCCATCAGGGGACTAGCGGCCTACAATGAGCAGTTCTTC
. TRBJ2-3 . TRBV7-9 CASSLRTTLNTDTQYF TGTGCCAGCAGCTTAAGGACGACGCTAAACACAGATACGCAGTATTTT
. TRBJ2-7 few TRBV20-1 CSASGSSSSYEQYF TGCAGTGCTAGCGGGAGTTCAAGCTCCTACGAGCAGTACTTC
TRBD1 TRBJ2-5 . TRBV7-7 CASRKGTGVQETQYF TGTGCCAGCAGGAAAGGGACAGGGGTCCAAGAGACCCAGTACTTC
TRBD2 TRBJ2-3 . TRBV5-1 CASSFLAGDRDTQYF TGCGCCAGCAGCTTTCTAGCGGGAGACAGAGATACGCAGTATTTT
. TRBJ2-5 . TRBV10-1 CASQRTLGETQYF TGCGCCAGCCAGAGGACCCTAGGGGAGACCCAGTACTTC
. TRBJ2-7 . TRBV7-2 CASSLVSQGGTYEQYF TGTGCCAGCAGCTTAGTTTCCCAGGGGGGCACCTACGAGCAGTACTTC
TRBD2 TRBJ2-7 . TRBV7-2 CASSFLSSGSMNEQYF TGTGCCAGCAGCTTCCTTTCTAGCGGGAGTATGAACGAGCAGTACTTC
. TRBJ2-1 . TRBV20-1 CSARDPTDNEQFF TGCAGTGCTAGAGATCCAACAGACAATGAGCAGTTCTTC
TRBD2 TRBJ2-2 . TRBV27 CASRLFANTGGAGELFF TGTGCCAGCAGACTTTTTGCTAACACGGGGGGAGCCGGGGAGCTGTTTTTT
. TRBJ1-4 . TRBV28 CASSEGIEYGKLFF TGTGCCAGCAGTGAAGGTATTGAGTATGGAAAACTGTTTTTT
. TRBJ2-7 . TRBV7-9 CASSFSGTPFQKYF TGTGCCAGCAGCTTTTCCGGGACTCCTTTTCAAAAGTACTTC
TRBD1 TRBJ1-1 . TRBV11-2 CASSFPRQGRTEAFF TGTGCCAGCAGCTTCCCCCGACAGGGGAGAACTGAAGCTTTCTTT
. TRBJ2-1 few TRBV7-9 CASRPLDHNEQFF TGTGCCAGCAGACCTCTAGACCACAATGAGCAGTTCTTC
. TRBJ1-2 . TRBV29-1 CSVGTRLRTDIDGYTF TGCAGCGTTGGGACCAGACTTCGGACAGATATCGATGGCTACACCTTC
. TRBJ2-7 . TRBV7-2 CASSLEPPGPTYEQYF TGTGCCAGCAGCCTAGAGCCGCCGGGACCTACCTACGAGCAGTACTTC
TRBD2 TRBJ2-7 few TRBV18 CASSDTGRHYEQYF TGTGCCAGCTCAGACACCGGGAGGCACTACGAGCAGTACTTC
. TRBJ2-5 . TRBV20-1 CSVGRKETQYF TGCAGTGTTGGCAGAAAAGAGACCCAGTACTTC
TRBD2 TRBJ2-2 . TRBV7-9 CASPGLAGYTGELFF TGTGCCAGCCCGGGACTAGCGGGTTACACCGGGGAGCTGTTTTTT
. TRBJ2-3 . TRBV4-3 CASSHEKGVDTQYF TGCGCCAGCAGCCATGAAAAAGGGGTCGATACGCAGTATTTT
. TRBJ2-3 . TRBV11-2 CASSLGRVDTQYF TGTGCCAGCAGCTTAGGGAGGGTAGATACGCAGTATTTT
TRBD2 TRBJ2-5 few TRBV6-5 CASSYSGTSGVETQYF TGTGCCAGCAGTTACTCCGGGACTAGCGGGGTGGAGACCCAGTACTTC
. TRBJ2-1 . TRBV6-2/TRBV6-3 CASSYSRQGSGNIFSYNEQFF TGTGCCAGCAGTTACTCCCGTCAGGGCTCCGGCAATATCTTTTCCTACAATGAGCAGTTCTTC
. TRBJ2-7 few TRBV5-1 CASSGRDTGSYEQYF TGCGCCAGCAGCGGCCGGGACACGGGCTCCTACGAGCAGTACTTC
TRBD2 TRBJ2-5 few TRBV18 CASSHGGTETQYF TGTGCCAGCTCACACGGGGGGACGGAGACCCAGTACTTC
. TRBJ2-3 . TRBV28 CASSLRRASSTDTQYF TGTGCCAGCAGTTTAAGGAGGGCAAGCAGCACAGATACGCAGTATTTT
. TRBJ2-2 . TRBV5-1 CASSLAQGPHGELFF TGCGCCAGCAGCTTGGCCCAGGGGCCCCACGGGGAGCTGTTTTTT
. TRBJ2-1 . TRBV5-6 CASSLIPLYNEQFF TGTGCCAGCAGCTTGATCCCTTTATACAATGAGCAGTTCTTC
TRBD1 TRBJ2-7 few TRBV27 CASSWRTTGQIYEQYF TGTGCCAGCAGTTGGAGGACGACGGGACAGATCTACGAGCAGTACTTC
. TRBJ2-7 few TRBV11-2 CASSPRTASYEQYF TGTGCCAGCAGCCCTCGGACAGCCTCCTACGAGCAGTACTTC
TRBD2 TRBJ2-5 few TRBV10-2 CASSDPEPGTSDEETQYF TGCGCCAGCAGTGACCCCGAGCCCGGGACTAGCGATGAAGAGACCCAGTACTTC
TRBD1 TRBJ1-1 . TRBV5-6 CASSFTGTGAIKKAFF TGTGCCAGCAGCTTTACCGGGACAGGGGCCATCAAAAAAGCTTTCTTT
. TRBJ1-1 . TRBV29-1 CSVEKRMNTEAFF TGCAGCGTTGAAAAACGGATGAACACTGAAGCTTTCTTT
. TRBJ2-4 few TRBV29-1 CSYTLEAKNIQYF TGCAGCTACACACTAGAAGCCAAAAACATTCAGTACTTC
TRBD1 TRBJ2-1 . TRBV7-9 CASSLSTGANEQFF TGTGCCAGCAGCTTATCGACAGGGGCCAATGAGCAGTTCTTC
. TRBJ2-7 few TRBV7-8 CASSLDWTLGYEQYF TGTGCCAGCAGCTTAGACTGGACGTTGGGCTACGAGCAGTACTTC
. TRBJ2-3 . TRBV9 CASSVRWDRTDTQYF TGTGCCAGCAGCGTCAGGTGGGATCGCACAGATACGCAGTATTTT
TRBD2 TRBJ2-1 . TRBV6-2/TRBV6-3 CAGKSGLGYNEQFF TGTGCCGGAAAATCGGGACTAGGGTACAATGAGCAGTTCTTC
. TRBJ2-7 few TRBV12-3/TRBV12-4 CASSLGGHYEQYF TGTGCCAGCAGTTTAGGGGGGCACTACGAGCAGTACTTC
. TRBJ1-1 few TRBV7-2 CAIRLTNTEAFF TGTGCCATTAGGTTGACGAACACTGAAGCTTTCTTT